Many counts were recorded for the clone carrying this T cell receptor beta chain. Cases classed as stable hyperthyroidism had no ophthalmopathy within 18 months of follow-up. Per germline, CDR1 MGHRA and CDR2 YSYEKL. The CDR3 has 16 residues. V was clipped by 5 bases and J by 3 bases; unmatched bases: 11. From RNA, the CDR3 regions of TCR beta chains were amplified and sequenced. After a first-round RT-PCR with HTBI primers, a second-round multiplex PCR was run. TCRdb independently ran MiXCR on the multiplex PCR reads; one entry per CDR3 protein. The table includes about 620,000 distinct CDR3 sequences, about a fifth detected once. These data come from a study of Graves' ophthalmopathy and Graves' hyperthyroidism.

Input material: peripheral blood. The V gene is TRBV4-1, the J gene TRBJ2-7; TRBD1 agrees at 9 bases. The TCR comes from a woman aged 18 to 35 with stable Graves' hyperthyroidism. Some clones in this sample may be carry-over from other donors' samples. The DNA of the CDR3 is TGCGCCAGCAGCTCACGAGGCGGGACAGGGATCTACGAGCAGTACTTC. Its protein is CASSSRGGTGIYEQYF.